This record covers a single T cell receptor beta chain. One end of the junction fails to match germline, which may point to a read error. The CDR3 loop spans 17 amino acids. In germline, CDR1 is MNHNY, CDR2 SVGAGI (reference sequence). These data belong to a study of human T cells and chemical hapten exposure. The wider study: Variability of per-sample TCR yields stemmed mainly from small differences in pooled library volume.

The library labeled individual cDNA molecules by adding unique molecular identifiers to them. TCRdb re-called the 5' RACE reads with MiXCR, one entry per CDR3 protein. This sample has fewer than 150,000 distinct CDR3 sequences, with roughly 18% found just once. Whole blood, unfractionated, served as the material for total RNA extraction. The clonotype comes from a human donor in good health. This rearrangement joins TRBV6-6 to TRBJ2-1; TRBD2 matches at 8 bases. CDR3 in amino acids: CAGSYSGTRGVYNEQFF. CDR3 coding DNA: TGTGCCGGCAGTTACTCGGGGACTAGAGGGGTCTACAATGAGCAGTTCTTC.